The entry that follows covers one TCR beta chain sequence. This sample was taken from a study of cytomegalovirus exposure and HLA in healthy donors. Study overall: Early released data had 80 million or so unique TCRs, all coming from HLA-typed donors.

The PCR ran on 60 Vbeta and 13 Jbeta primers. Original handling: About 11 million of some 80 million unique TCR beta chains were shared, per a later count. Some clones are missing from TCRdb's copy, which holds only in-frame ones; the method was immunoSEQ multiplex PCR. For V, J and clone size, that table is used; D and trimming come from the DNA. The sample shows fewer than 350,000 clones, around 90% of them seen only once. Germline-derived CDR1 and CDR2 are SNHLY and FYNNEI. The CDR3 is 11 amino acids. V shed 8 bases and J shed 10 bases, with 12 bases lying between them. The receptor was derived from a young woman in good health and CMV-seronegative. Sequenced input: PBMCs. The chain is built from TRBV2 and TRBJ2-1, with D possibly matching TRBD2 (6 bases). CDR3 sequence (DNA): TGTGCCAGCGAGGAGCTAGCGGAGCAGTTCTTC. As protein: CASEELAEQFF.